A single sample is the source of the 6 T cell receptor beta chains below, sequenced in a study of response to subunit inactivated influenza vaccine. Via MiXCR, TCRdb re-called the RT-PCR reads, giving one row per CDR3 protein. The sample consists of 500,000 to 650,000 distinct CDR3 sequences, under 9% of them appearing once. The specimen was PBMCs from blood, collected around 2 years after vaccination. The source is a man in his fifties or sixties who received an inactivated influenza vaccine.

The table lists this clonotype with many counts. The chain carries TRBV7-9 and TRBJ2-1; D perhaps matches TRBD2 (7 bases). The V gene's germline CDR1 is SEHNR and CDR2 FQNEAQ (reference sequence). The CDR3 is made up of 13 amino acids. V dropped 3 bases and J dropped 7 bases, with 10 bases sitting between them. The CDR3 protein is CASSFRGANEQFF. CDR3 DNA: TGTGCCAGCAGCTTCCGGGGGGCAAATGAGCAGTTCTTC.

This chain links TRBV20-1 with TRBJ2-3; tentatively, D is TRBD2 (6 bases). CDR1 and CDR2 from the germline V gene are DFQATT and SNEGSKA (reference sequence). This CDR3 spans 13 amino acids. V was clipped by 4 bases and J by 2 bases, with 10 bases between them. The CDR3 loop is CSAKTGLTDTQYF. The CDR3 nucleotides read TGCAGTGCTAAAACGGGACTCACAGATACGCAGTATTTT.

CDR3 loop: CASSLAFQAATNEKLFF. The CDR3, as DNA: TGTGCCAGCAGTTTAGCGTTCCAGGCCGCAACTAATGAAAAACTGTTTTTT. This chain uses TRBV12-3 or TRBV12-4 with TRBJ1-4; unclear D gene. The CDR3 contains 17 residues. V was cut by 0 bases and J by 0 bases, with 11 bases left in between.

This chain joins TRBV2 and TRBJ1-4, with 11 bases aligning to TRBD1. The V and J ends lost 3 bases and 8 bases, in that order; junction bases with no gene match: 5. The CDR3 loop spans 15 amino acids. CDR1 SNHLY and CDR2 FYNNEI come from the germline V gene. CDR3 bases: TGTGCCAGCAGTGATGGGGGACAGGGGGGAGAAAAACTGTTTTTT. This translates into CASSDGGQGGEKLFF.

This clonotype was seen only a few times. V is TRBV7-2 and J is TRBJ2-2; TRBD2 agrees at 8 bases. The CDR3 is 16 residues long. The J segment lost 0 bases and the V segment lost 3 bases, leaving 3 bases of the junction unmatched. Germline CDR1 and CDR2: SGHTA and FQGNSA. This CDR3 is CASSFQAGANTGELFF. The CDR3 DNA reads as TGTGCCAGCAGCTTCCAAGCGGGGGCGAACACCGGGGAGCTGTTTTTT.

As concerns this clonotype: One end of the junction varies from germline; a read error may be responsible. The J gene is TRBJ2-1, the V gene TRBV20-1, with 7 bases that match TRBD2. The V gene's germline CDR1 is DFQATT and CDR2 SNEGSKA (reference sequence). The CDR3 is made up of 14 amino acids. CDR3 nucleotide sequence: TGCAGTGCTAGAATCGTCCGGGACTACAAAGAGCAGTTCTTC. Translated, it gives CSARIVRDYKEQFF.